Listed here is a single T cell receptor beta chain. The antigen is undetermined. As TCR cDNA was made by 5'RACE template switching, a universal primer site and UMIs were added. TCRdb ran MiXCR on the 5' RACE reads and lists one entry per CDR3 protein. The repertoire consists of 450,000 to 600,000 distinct CDR3 sequences, with about 13% occurring once and the leading ten covering around 15%. The data derive from a study of T cells after yellow fever vaccination. Across the whole study: Low-cell-number fractions were prepared with SMART-Seq v4 Ultra Low Input.

Trimming cost V 5 bases and J 1 base; bases outside gene matches: 5. This CDR3 has 15 residues. Germline V lookup: CDR1 SGHNT, CDR2 YYREEE (reference sequence). Study outcomes and limitations: Abundant contaminating clonotypes from the bulk population could appear in FACS-sorted repertoires. Booster sampling recovered most clones from primary vaccination (around 97% CD4, approximately 90% CD8).

The TCR originated in a man aged 25 to 45 who received the YFV17D yellow fever vaccine. This sequence joins TRBV5-4 and TRBJ2-3, with 9 positions matching TRBD1. Source: PBMCs, taken on the day of the yellow fever booster vaccination. CDR3: CASSRRDRGTDTQYF. Here the CDR3 DNA reads TGTGCCAGCAGTCGCCGGGACAGGGGCACAGATACGCAGTATTTT. Full variable domain (outside the CDR3, taken from reference TRBV5-4 and TRBJ2-3): ETGVTQSPTHLIKTRGQQVTLRCSSQSGHNTVSWYQQALGQGPQFIFQYYREEENGRGNFPPRFSGLQFPNYSSELNVNALELDDSALYLCASSRRDRGTDTQYFGPGTRLTVL.